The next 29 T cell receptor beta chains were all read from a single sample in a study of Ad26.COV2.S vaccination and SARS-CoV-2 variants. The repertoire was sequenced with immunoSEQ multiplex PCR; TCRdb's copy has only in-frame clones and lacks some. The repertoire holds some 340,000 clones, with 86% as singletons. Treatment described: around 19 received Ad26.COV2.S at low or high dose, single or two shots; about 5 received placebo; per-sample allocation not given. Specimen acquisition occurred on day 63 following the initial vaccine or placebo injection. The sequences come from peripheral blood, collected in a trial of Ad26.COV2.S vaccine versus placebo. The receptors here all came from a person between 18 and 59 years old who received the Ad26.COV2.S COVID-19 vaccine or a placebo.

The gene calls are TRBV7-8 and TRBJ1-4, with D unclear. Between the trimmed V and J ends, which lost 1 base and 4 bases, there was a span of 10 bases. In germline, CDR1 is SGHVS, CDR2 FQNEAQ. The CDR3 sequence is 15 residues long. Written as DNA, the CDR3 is TGTGCCAGCAGCTTAGGGTACAGTCTTAATGAAAAACTGTTTTTT. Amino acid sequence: CASSLGYSLNEKLFF.

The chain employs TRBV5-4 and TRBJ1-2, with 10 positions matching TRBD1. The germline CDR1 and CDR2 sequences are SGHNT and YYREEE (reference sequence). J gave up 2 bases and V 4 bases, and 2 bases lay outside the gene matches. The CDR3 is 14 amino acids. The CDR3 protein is CASSLTGGNYGYTF. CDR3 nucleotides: TGTGCCAGCAGCCTGACAGGGGGCAACTATGGCTACACCTTC. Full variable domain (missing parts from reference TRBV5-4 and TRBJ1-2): ETGVTQSPTHLIKTRGQQVTLRCSSQSGHNTVSWYQQALGQGPQFIFQYYREEENGRGNFPPRFSGLQFPNYSSELNVNALELDDSALYLCASSLTGGNYGYTFGSGTRLTVV.

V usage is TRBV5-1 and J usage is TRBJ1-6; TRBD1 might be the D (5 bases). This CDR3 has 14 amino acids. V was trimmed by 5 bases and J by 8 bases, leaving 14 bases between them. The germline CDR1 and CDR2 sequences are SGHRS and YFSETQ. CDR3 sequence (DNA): TGCGCCAGCAGAAGCGCCGGGGGGGATTCACCCCTCCACTTT. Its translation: CASRSAGGDSPLHF.

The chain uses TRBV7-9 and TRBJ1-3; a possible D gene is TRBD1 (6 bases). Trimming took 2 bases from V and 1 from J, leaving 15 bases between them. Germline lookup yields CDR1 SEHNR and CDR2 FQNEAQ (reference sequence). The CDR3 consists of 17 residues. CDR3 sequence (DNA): TGTGCCAGCAGCTTAAGTTTAGGGGGAGGATCTGGAAACACCATATATTTT. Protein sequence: CASSLSLGGGSGNTIYF.

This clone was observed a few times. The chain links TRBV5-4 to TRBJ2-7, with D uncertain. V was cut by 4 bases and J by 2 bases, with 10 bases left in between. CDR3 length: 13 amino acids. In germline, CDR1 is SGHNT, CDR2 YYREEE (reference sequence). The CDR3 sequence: CASSPGSTYEQYF. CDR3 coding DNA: TGTGCCAGCAGCCCCGGCAGTACCTACGAGCAGTACTTC.

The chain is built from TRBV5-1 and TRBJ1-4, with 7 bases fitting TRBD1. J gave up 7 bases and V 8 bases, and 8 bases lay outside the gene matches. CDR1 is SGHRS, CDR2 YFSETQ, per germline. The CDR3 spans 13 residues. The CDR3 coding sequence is TGCGCCAGTAAGACAGGGCGAAGTGAAAAACTGTTTTTT. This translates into CASKTGRSEKLFF.

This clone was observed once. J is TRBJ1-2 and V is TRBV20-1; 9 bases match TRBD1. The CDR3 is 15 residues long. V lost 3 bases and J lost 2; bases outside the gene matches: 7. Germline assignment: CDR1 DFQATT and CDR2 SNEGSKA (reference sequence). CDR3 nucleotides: TGCAGTGCTAGTATTTCGGGGACAGGGAACTATGGCTACACCTTC. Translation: CSASISGTGNYGYTF.

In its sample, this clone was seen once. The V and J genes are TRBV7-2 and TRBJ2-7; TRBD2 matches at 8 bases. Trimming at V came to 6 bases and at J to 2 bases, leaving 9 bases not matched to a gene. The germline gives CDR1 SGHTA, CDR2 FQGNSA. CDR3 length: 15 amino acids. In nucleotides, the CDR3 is TGTGCCAGCAGGGAGGCGGGACTAGGTCCCTACGAGCAGTACTTC. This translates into CASREAGLGPYEQYF.

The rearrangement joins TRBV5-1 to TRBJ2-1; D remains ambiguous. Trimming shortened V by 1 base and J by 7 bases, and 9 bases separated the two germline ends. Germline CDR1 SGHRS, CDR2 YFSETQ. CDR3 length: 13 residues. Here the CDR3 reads CASSLNRQNEQFF. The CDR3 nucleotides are TGCGCCAGCAGCTTGAACCGGCAGAATGAGCAGTTCTTC.

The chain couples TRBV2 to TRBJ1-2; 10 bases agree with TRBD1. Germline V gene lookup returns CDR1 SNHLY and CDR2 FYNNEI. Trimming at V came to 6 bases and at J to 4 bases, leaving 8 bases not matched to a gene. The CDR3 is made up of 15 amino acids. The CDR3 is CASRDRTGGGYGYTF. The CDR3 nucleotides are TGTGCCAGCAGGGATCGGACAGGGGGGGGCTATGGCTACACCTTC.

DNA for the CDR3: TGTGCCAGCAGCTCCGACAGAGGGCTTAACTATGGCTACACCTTC. The encoded protein is CASSSDRGLNYGYTF. The rearrangement uses TRBV13 and TRBJ1-2; perhaps TRBD1 as D (5 bases). This CDR3 spans 15 amino acids. The germline gives CDR1 PRHDT, CDR2 FYEKMQ (reference sequence). V dropped 4 bases and J dropped 1 base, with 13 bases sitting between them. Full variable domain (rest looked up from reference TRBV13 and TRBJ1-2): AAGVIQSPRHLIKEKRETATLKCYPIPRHDTVYWYQQGPGQDPQFLISFYEKMQSDKGSIPDRFSAQQFSDYHSELNMSSLELGDSALYFCASSSDRGLNYGYTFGSGTRLTVV.

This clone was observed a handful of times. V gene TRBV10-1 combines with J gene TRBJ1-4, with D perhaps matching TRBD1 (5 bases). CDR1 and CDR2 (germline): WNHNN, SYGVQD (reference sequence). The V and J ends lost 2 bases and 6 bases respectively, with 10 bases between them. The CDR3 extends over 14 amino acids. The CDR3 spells CASSEKLGDEKLFF. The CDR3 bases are TGCGCCAGCAGTGAGAAATTGGGGGATGAAAAACTGTTTTTT.

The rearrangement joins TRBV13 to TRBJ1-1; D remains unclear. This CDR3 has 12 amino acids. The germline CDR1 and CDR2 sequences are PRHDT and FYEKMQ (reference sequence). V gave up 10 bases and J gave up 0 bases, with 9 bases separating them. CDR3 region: CATSSMNTEAFF. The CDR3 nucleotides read TGTGCCACCTCTTCCATGAACACTGAAGCTTTCTTT. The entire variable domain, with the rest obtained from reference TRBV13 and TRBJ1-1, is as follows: AAGVIQSPRHLIKEKRETATLKCYPIPRHDTVYWYQQGPGQDPQFLISFYEKMQSDKGSIPDRFSAQQFSDYHSELNMSSLELGDSALYFCATSSMNTEAFFGQGTRLTVV.

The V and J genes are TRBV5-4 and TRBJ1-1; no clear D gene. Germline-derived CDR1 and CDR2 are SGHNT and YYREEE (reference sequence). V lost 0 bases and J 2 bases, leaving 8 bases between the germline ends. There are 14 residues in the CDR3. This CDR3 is CASSLVVANTEAFF. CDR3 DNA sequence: TGTGCCAGCAGCTTGGTCGTGGCAAACACTGAAGCTTTCTTT.

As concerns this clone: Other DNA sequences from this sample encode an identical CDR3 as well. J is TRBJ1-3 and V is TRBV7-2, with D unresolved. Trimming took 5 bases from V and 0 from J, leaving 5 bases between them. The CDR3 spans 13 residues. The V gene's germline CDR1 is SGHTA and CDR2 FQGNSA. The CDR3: CASSPSSGNTIYF. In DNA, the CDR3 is TGTGCCAGCAGCCCGAGCTCTGGAAACACCATATATTTT.

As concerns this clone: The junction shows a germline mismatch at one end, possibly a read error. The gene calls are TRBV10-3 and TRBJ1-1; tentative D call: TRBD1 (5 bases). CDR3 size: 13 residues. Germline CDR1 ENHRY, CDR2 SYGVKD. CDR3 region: CASSLGRDTEAFF. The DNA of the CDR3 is TGTGCCAGCAGTCTGGGCAGGGACACTGAAGCTTTCTTT.

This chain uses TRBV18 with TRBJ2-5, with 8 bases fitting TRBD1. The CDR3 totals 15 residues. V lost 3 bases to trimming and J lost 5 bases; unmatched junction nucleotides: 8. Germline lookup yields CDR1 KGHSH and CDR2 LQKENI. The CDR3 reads CASSPRTGSGETQYF. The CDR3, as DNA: TGTGCCAGCTCACCTCGGACAGGGTCCGGGGAGACCCAGTACTTC.

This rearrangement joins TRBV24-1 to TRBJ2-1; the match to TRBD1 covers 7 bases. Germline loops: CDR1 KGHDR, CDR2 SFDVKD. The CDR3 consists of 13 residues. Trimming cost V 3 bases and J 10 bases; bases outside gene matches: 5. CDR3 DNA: TGTGCCACCAGTGATGCCCCGGACAGGGAGCAGTTCTTC. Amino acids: CATSDAPDREQFF.

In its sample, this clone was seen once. CDR3 nucleotide sequence: TGTGCCAGTAGTATGGAGCATAGCAATCAGCCCCAGCATTTT. This translates into CASSMEHSNQPQHF. V is TRBV19 and J is TRBJ1-5; no definite D call. The CDR3 runs 14 residues. Germline values: CDR1 LNHDA, CDR2 SQIVND (reference sequence). Trimming stripped 3 bases from V and 0 bases from J, with 6 bases between.

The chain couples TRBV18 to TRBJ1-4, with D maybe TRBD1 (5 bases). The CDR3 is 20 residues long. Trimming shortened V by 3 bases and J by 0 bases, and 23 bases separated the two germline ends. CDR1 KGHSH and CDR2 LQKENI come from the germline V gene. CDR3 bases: TGTGCCAGCTCACCTATGGTCAGGGCAAAAGGTAGCCCAACTAATGAAAAACTGTTTTTT. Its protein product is CASSPMVRAKGSPTNEKLFF.

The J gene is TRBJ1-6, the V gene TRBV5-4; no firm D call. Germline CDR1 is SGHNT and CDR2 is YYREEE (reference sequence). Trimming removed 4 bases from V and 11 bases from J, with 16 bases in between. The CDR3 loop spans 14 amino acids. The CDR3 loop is CASSPNTIGTPLHF. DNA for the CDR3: TGTGCCAGCAGCCCGAACACCATCGGGACACCCCTCCACTTT.

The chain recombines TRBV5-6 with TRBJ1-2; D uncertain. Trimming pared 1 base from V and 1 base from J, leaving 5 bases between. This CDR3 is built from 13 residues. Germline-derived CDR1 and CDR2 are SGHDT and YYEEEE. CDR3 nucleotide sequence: TGTGCCAGCAGCTTGCGAATTAACTATGGCTACACCTTC. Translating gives CASSLRINYGYTF.

This CDR3 reads CASSPSPMGNTIYF. CDR3 in DNA: TGTGCCAGCTCACCCTCCCCCATGGGAAACACCATATATTTT. The V call is TRBV18, the J call TRBJ1-3; D unresolved. Trimming pared 3 bases from V and 4 bases from J, leaving 10 bases between. This CDR3 is 14 amino acids long. CDR1 is KGHSH, CDR2 LQKENI, per germline.

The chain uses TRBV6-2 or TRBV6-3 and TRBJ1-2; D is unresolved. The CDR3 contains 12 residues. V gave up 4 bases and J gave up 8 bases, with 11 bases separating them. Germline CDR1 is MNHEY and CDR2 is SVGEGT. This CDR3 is CASSWAGRGYTF. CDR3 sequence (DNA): TGTGCCAGCAGTTGGGCCGGTCGAGGCTACACCTTC.

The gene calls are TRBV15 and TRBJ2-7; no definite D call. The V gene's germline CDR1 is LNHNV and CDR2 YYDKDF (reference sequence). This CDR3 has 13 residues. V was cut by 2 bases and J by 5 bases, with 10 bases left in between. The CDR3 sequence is CATSRSPQHEQYF. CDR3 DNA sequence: TGTGCCACCAGCAGATCCCCCCAACACGAGCAGTACTTC. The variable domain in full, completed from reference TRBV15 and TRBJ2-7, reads DAMVIQNPRYQVTQFGKPVTLSCSQTLNHNVMYWYQQKSSQAPKLLFHYYDKDFNNEADTPDNFQSRRPNTSFCFLDIRSPGLGDTAMYLCATSRSPQHEQYFGPGTRLTVT.

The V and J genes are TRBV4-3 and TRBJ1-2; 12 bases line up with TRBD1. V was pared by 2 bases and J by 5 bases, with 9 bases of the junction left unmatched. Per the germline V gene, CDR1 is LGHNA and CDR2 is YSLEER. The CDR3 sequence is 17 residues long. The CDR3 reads CASSQRAGQGAEYGYTF. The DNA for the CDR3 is TGCGCCAGCAGCCAAAGGGCGGGACAGGGGGCGGAGTATGGCTACACCTTC.

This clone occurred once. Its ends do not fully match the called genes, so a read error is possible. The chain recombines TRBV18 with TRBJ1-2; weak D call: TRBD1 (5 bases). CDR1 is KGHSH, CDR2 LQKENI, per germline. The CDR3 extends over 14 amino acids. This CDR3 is CASSPAGANYGYTF. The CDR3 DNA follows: TGTGCCAGCTCACCAGCCGGGGCTAATTATGGCTACACCTTC.

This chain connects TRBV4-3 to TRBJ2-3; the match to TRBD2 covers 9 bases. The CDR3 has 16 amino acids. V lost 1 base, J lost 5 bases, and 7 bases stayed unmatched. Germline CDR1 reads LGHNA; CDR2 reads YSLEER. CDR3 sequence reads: CASSQGLKAGGDTQYF. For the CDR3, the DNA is TGCGCCAGCAGCCAAGGTCTAAAAGCGGGGGGAGATACGCAGTATTTT.

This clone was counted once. The CDR3 loop reads CASSYVRRPRTDTQYF. CDR3 bases: TGTGCCAGCAGTTACGTTCGGAGGCCCCGAACAGATACGCAGTATTTT. V gene TRBV6-5 combines with J gene TRBJ2-3; possible D gene TRBD2, 5 bases. The germline V gene has CDR1 MNHEY and CDR2 SVGAGI. This CDR3 has 16 residues. V was clipped by 2 bases and J by 3 bases, with 15 bases between them.